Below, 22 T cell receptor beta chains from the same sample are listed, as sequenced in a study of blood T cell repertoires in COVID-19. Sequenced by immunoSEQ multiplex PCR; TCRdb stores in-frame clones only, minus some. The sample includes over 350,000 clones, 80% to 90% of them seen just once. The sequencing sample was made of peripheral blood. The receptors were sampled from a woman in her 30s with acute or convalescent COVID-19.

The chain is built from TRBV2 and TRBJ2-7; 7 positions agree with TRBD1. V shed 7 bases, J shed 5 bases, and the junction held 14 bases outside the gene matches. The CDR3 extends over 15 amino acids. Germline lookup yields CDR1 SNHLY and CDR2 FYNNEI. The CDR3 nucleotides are TGTGCCAGCACCCAGACGACAGGGAACTCGCACGAGCAGTACTTC. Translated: CASTQTTGNSHEQYF.

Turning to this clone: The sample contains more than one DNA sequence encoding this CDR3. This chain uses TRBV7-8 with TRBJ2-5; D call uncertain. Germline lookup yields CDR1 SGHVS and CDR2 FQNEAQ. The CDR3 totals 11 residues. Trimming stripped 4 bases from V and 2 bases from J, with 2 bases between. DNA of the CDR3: TGTGCCAGCAGCTCACAAGAGACCCAGTACTTC. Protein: CASSSQETQYF.

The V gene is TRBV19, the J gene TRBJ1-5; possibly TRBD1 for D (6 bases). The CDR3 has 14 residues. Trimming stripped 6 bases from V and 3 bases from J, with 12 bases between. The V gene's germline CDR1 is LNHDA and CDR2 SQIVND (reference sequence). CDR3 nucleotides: TGTGCCAGTAGCGTCGGACAGTACAATCAGCCCCAGCATTTT. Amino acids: CASSVGQYNQPQHF.

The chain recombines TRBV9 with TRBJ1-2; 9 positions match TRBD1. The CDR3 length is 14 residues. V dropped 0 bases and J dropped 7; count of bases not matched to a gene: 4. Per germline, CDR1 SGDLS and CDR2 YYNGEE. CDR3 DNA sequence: TGTGCCAGCAGCGTAGCGGACAGGGGACGTGGCTACACCTTC. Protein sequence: CASSVADRGRGYTF.

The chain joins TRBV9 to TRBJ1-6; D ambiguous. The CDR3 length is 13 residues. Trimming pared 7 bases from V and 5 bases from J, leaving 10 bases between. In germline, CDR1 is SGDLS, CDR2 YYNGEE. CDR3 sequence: CASSWAHNSPLHF. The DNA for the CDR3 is TGTGCCAGCTCCTGGGCGCATAATTCACCCCTCCACTTT. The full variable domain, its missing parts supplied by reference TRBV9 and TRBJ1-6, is DSGVTQTPKHLITATGQRVTLRCSPRSGDLSVYWYQQSLDQGLQFLIQYYNGEERAKGNILERFSAQQFPDLHSELNLSSLELGDSALYFCASSWAHNSPLHFGNGTRLTVT.

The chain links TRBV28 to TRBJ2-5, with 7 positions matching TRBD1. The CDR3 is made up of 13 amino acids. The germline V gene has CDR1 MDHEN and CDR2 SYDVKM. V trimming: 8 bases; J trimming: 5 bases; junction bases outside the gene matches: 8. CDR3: CASHTGVRETQYF. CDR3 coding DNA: TGTGCCAGCCACACAGGGGTTCGGGAGACCCAGTACTTC.

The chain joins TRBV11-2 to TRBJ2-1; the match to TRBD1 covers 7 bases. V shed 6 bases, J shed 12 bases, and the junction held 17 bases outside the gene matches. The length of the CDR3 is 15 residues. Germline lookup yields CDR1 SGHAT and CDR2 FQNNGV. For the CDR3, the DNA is TGTGCCAGCAGGCCGATTAAGGGGGCGTCACCGGTGCAGTTCTTC. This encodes CASRPIKGASPVQFF.

The CDR3 region is CASRAGTGRLAVIYEQYF. The CDR3 DNA reads TGTGCCAGCAGAGCCGGGACAGGAAGACTAGCGGTAATCTACGAGCAGTACTTC. This chain links TRBV3-1 (or the pseudogene TRBV3-2) with TRBJ2-7; D might be TRBD2 (9 bases). V lost 6 bases and J lost 3, with 27 bases in between. Germline values: CDR1 LGHDT, CDR2 YNNKEL (reference sequence). CDR3 length: 18 residues.

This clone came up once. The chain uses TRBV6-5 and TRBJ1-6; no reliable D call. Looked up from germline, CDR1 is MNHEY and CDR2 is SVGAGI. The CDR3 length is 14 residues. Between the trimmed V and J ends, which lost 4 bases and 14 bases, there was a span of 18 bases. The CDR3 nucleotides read TGTGCCAGCAGTTCCCTCGGGTCCGGAATTTCCCTCCACTTT. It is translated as CASSSLGSGISLHF.

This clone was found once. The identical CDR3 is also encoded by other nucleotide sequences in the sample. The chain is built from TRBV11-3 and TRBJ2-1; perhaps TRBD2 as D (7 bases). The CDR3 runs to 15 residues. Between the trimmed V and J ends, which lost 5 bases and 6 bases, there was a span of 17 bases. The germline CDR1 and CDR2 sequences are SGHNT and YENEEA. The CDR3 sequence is CASSPRGAAGNEQFF. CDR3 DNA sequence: TGTGCCAGCAGCCCTCGGGGGGCGGCTGGCAATGAGCAGTTCTTC.

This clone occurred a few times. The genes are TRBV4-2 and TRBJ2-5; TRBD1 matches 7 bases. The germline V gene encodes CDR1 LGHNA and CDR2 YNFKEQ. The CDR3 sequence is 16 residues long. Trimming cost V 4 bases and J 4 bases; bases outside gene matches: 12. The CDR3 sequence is CASSRRGGASLETQYF. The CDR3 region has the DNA TGTGCCAGCAGCCGCCGAGGGGGCGCAAGTTTAGAGACCCAGTACTTC.

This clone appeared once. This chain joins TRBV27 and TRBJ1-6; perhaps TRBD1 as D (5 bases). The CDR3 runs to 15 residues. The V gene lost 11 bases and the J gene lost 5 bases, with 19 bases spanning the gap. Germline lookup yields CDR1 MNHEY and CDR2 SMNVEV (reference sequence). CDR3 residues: CADSPPWGDNSPLHF. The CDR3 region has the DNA TGTGCCGATTCCCCCCCGTGGGGGGATAATTCACCCCTCCACTTT.

The CDR3 region is CASSPSGGARGEQFF. CDR3 coding DNA: TGTGCCAGCAGCCCCTCGGGTGGGGCGCGGGGTGAGCAGTTCTTC. This chain links TRBV9 with TRBJ2-1, with D possibly being TRBD2 (6 bases). Trimming removed 4 bases from V and 9 bases from J, with 20 bases in between. CDR1 and CDR2 from the germline V gene are SGDLS and YYNGEE. The length of the CDR3 is 15 residues.

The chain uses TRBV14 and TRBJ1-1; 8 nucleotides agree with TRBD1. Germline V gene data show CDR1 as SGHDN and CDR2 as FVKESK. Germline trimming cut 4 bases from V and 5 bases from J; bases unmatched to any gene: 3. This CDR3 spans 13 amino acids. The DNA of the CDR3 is TGTGCCAGCAGCCCACGGACAGGGACTGAAGCTTTCTTT. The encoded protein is CASSPRTGTEAFF.

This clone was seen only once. CDR3 DNA: TGTGCCAGCTCACCACCCCCGAGACAGCTTAACTATGGCTACACCTTC. It yields the protein CASSPPPRQLNYGYTF. The genes are TRBV18 and TRBJ1-2; a weak D match, TRBD1 (5 bases). V lost 0 bases, J lost 1 base, and 12 bases lay in between. Per the germline V gene, CDR1 is KGHSH and CDR2 is LQKENI. CDR3 length equals 16 residues.

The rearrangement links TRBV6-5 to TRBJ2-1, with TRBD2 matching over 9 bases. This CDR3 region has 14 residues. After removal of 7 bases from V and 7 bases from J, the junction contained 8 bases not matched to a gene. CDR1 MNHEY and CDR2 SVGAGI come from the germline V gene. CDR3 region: CASIRGGAGNEQFF. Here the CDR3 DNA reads TGTGCCAGCATCCGCGGGGGGGCGGGGAATGAGCAGTTCTTC.

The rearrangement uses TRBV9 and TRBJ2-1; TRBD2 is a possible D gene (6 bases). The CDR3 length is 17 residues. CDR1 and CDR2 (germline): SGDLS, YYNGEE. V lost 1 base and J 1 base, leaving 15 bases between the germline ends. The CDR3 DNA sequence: TGTGCCAGCAGCGTAAGAAGGGACGGGGGTTCCTACAATGAGCAGTTCTTC. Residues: CASSVRRDGGSYNEQFF.

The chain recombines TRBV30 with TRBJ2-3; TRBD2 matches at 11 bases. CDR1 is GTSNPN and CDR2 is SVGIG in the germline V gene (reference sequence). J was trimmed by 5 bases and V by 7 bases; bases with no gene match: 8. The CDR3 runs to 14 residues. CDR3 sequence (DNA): TGTGCCTCGGCTAGCGGGGGGTATGGAGATACGCAGTATTTT. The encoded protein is CASASGGYGDTQYF.

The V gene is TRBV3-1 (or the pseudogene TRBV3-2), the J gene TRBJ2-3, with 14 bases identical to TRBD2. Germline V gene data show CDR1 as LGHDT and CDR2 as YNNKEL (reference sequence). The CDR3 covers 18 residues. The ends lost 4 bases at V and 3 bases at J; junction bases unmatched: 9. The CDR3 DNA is TGTGCCAGCAGCCTGACTAGCGGGGGGGCGGTAGGGACAGATACGCAGTATTTT. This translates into CASSLTSGGAVGTDTQYF.

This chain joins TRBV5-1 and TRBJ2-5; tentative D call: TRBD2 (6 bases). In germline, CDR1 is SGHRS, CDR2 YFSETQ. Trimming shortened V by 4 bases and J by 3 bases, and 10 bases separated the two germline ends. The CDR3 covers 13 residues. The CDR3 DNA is TGCGCCAGCAGCCGGGACTCCAAAGAGACCCAGTACTTC. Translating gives CASSRDSKETQYF.

The CDR3 DNA reads as TGTGCCAGCAGTGAACTCAACGTGGGACAGGGGGCTTATGGCTACACCTTC. Translation: CASSELNVGQGAYGYTF. The chain combines TRBV6-1 with TRBJ1-2; 12 bases fit TRBD1. Germline lookup yields CDR1 MNHNS and CDR2 SASEGT. The CDR3 sequence is 17 residues long. With 2 bases clipped from V and 5 bases from J, the junction kept 9 bases outside the gene matches.

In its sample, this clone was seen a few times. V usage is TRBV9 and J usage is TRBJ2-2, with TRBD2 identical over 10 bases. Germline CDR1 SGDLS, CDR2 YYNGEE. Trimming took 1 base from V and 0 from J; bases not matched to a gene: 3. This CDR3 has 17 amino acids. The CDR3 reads CASSVSSGGPNTGELFF. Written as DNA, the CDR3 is TGTGCCAGCAGCGTATCTAGCGGGGGCCCGAACACCGGGGAGCTGTTTTTT.